This entry lists 10 T cell receptor beta chains sequenced from one sample in a study of T cells in Graves' hyperthyroidism and ophthalmopathy. Amplification yielded TCR beta CDR3 regions, with RNA transcripts as the source. The primer set for the first-round RT-PCR of the TCR CDR3 was HTBI. MiXCR was run by TCRdb on the multiplex PCR reads, yielding one entry per CDR3 protein. The sample lists around 450,000 distinct CDR3 sequences; approximately 13% were seen once. What was sequenced was blood. The receptors were sampled from a woman between 18 and 29 years old with Graves' hyperthyroidism.

J is TRBJ1-1 and V is TRBV4-1; no reliable D call. Germline V lookup: CDR1 MGHRA, CDR2 YSYEKL. Trimming removed 0 bases from V and 2 bases from J, with 10 bases in between. The CDR3 consists of 15 residues. The CDR3 region is CASSQDHGKNTEAFF. DNA of the CDR3: TGCGCCAGCAGCCAAGATCACGGGAAAAACACTGAAGCTTTCTTT.

The chain uses TRBV19 and TRBJ2-2; D is perhaps TRBD1 or TRBD2 (5 bases each). Trimming took off 7 bases at V and 4 bases at J, with 13 bases between the two ends. Germline values: CDR1 LNHDA, CDR2 SQIVND (reference sequence). This CDR3 contains 14 residues. In DNA form, the CDR3 reads TGTGCCAGTACCATTGGGGGTGGCACCGGGGAGCTGTTTTTT. Its translation: CASTIGGGTGELFF.

This clonotype was seen more than once but under ten times. V and J are TRBV5-1 and TRBJ1-2, with D perhaps matching TRBD1 (5 bases). This CDR3 has 16 amino acids. Trimming took off 3 bases at V and 2 bases at J, with 17 bases between the two ends. Germline V gene data show CDR1 as SGHRS and CDR2 as YFSETQ. In DNA form, the CDR3 reads TGCGCCAGCAGCTGGGGGACTGGCGGGGGGAACTATGGCTACACCTTC. Translating it yields CASSWGTGGGNYGYTF. Supplemented by reference TRBV5-1 and TRBJ1-2, the full variable domain reads KAGVTQTPRYLIKTRGQQVTLSCSPISGHRSVSWYQQTPGQGLQFLFEYFSETQRNKGNFPGRFSGRQFSNSRSEMNVSTLELGDSALYLCASSWGTGGGNYGYTFGSGTRLTVV.

This clonotype was seen at least ten times. The junction departs from germline at one end; a sequencing error may be responsible. This chain joins TRBV20-1 and TRBJ2-5; no definite D call. The length of the CDR3 is 12 residues. Germline lookup yields CDR1 DFQATT and CDR2 SNEGSKA (reference sequence). CDR3 amino acids: CSAGDIQETQYF. CDR3 nucleotides: TGCAGTGCTGGAGATATCCAAGAGACCCAGTACTTC.

This clonotype was observed a handful of times. V is TRBV4-1 and J is TRBJ2-1; maybe TRBD2 (5 bases). Per germline, CDR1 MGHRA and CDR2 YSYEKL. The germline V and J ends were trimmed by 0 bases and 7 bases, with 13 bases remaining between them. The CDR3 length is 15 residues. CDR3 sequence: CASSQEGRAANEQFF. As DNA, the CDR3 is TGCGCCAGCAGCCAAGAGGGGAGAGCGGCTAATGAGCAGTTCTTC.

This clonotype has ten or more counts. The V and J genes are TRBV5-1 and TRBJ2-7; D unclear. Germline loops: CDR1 SGHRS, CDR2 YFSETQ. The CDR3 spans 12 residues. Deletions cut 6 bases from V and 2 bases from J, with 9 bases between. Here the CDR3 DNA reads TGCGCCAGCAAGGACGCAGCCTACGAGCAGTACTTC. Translated: CASKDAAYEQYF. The full variable domain, with the rest looked up from reference TRBV5-1 and TRBJ2-7, is KAGVTQTPRYLIKTRGQQVTLSCSPISGHRSVSWYQQTPGQGLQFLFEYFSETQRNKGNFPGRFSGRQFSNSRSEMNVSTLELGDSALYLCASKDAAYEQYFGPGTRLTVT.

This clonotype was counted ten times or more. The chain joins TRBV2 to TRBJ2-7, with unresolved D. CDR3 length: 12 amino acids. V shed 6 bases and J shed 6 bases, with 12 bases lying between them. CDR1 SNHLY and CDR2 FYNNEI come from the germline V gene. The CDR3 loop is CASSKGSGEQYF. CDR3 in DNA: TGTGCCAGCAGCAAGGGATCGGGCGAGCAGTACTTC.

This clonotype was recorded many times. The chain carries TRBV6-2 or TRBV6-3 and TRBJ2-1; D remains unclear. The CDR3 consists of 12 residues. Trimming shortened V by 1 base and J by 7 bases, and 5 bases separated the two germline ends. Germline CDR1 is MNHEY and CDR2 is SVGEGT. CDR3 nucleotide sequence: TGTGCCAGCAGTTACTGGGTTAATGAGCAGTTCTTC. It yields the protein CASSYWVNEQFF.

As concerns this clonotype: The germline gene is not matched at one end of the junction; a read error may be the cause. The chain uses TRBV6-1 and TRBJ2-2, with D possibly matching TRBD2 (5 bases). Germline CDR1 reads MNHNS; CDR2 reads SASEGT. The CDR3 is 12 amino acids. The CDR3 protein is CASRLNTGKLFF. For the CDR3, the DNA is TGTGCCAGCAGACTCAACACCGGGAAGCTGTTTTTT.

The chain recombines TRBV20-1 with TRBJ2-1; no reliable D call. The DNA end is a closer match to TRBJ2-7, so the J assignment may be wrong. Germline CDR1 reads DFQATT; CDR2 reads SNEGSKA (reference sequence). The CDR3 is 12 residues long. CDR3 in amino acids: CSARGEKSEQYF. The CDR3 bases are TGCAGTGCTAGAGGAGAAAAAAGTGAGCAGTACTTC.